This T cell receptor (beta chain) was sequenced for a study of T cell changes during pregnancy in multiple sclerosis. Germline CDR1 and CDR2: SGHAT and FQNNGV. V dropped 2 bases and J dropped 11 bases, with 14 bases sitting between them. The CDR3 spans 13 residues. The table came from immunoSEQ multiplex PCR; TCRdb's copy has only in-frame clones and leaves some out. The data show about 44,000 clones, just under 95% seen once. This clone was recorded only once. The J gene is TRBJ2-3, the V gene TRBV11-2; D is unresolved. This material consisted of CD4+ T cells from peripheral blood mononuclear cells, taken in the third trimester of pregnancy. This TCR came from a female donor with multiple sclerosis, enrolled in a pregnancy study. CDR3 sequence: CASSLPLSRWQYF. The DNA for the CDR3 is TGTGCCAGCAGCTTACCCCTTTCGCGGTGGCAGTATTTT.